This entry concerns a single T cell receptor (beta chain). Original methodology: Counts of nucleated cells, estimated from reference gene primer amplification, were obtained. Assay: immunoSEQ multiplex PCR; the TCRdb copy retains only in-frame clones and omits some. V and J calls and clone size are as listed in that table; D and trimming were resolved from the DNA. The sample lists 80,000 to 100,000 clones; 80% were seen once. V was trimmed by 2 bases and J by 7 bases, leaving 13 bases between them. The CDR3 runs to 14 residues. The V gene's germline CDR1 is SGHRS and CDR2 YFSETQ. The record originates from a study of blood T cell repertoires in COVID-19. In the study overall: The analysed material was cDNA or gDNA that came from T cells, B-cell-depleted T cells, or PBMCs.

The sequenced material came from peripheral blood. The receptor was isolated from a human donor in a cohort sampled during active COVID-19. The chain employs TRBV5-1 and TRBJ1-5, with a tentative D call TRBD1 (5 bases). In nucleotides, the CDR3 is TGCGCCAGCAGCTTCGGAGGGGCCCAACAGCCCCAGCATTTT. Translated, it gives CASSFGGAQQPQHF.